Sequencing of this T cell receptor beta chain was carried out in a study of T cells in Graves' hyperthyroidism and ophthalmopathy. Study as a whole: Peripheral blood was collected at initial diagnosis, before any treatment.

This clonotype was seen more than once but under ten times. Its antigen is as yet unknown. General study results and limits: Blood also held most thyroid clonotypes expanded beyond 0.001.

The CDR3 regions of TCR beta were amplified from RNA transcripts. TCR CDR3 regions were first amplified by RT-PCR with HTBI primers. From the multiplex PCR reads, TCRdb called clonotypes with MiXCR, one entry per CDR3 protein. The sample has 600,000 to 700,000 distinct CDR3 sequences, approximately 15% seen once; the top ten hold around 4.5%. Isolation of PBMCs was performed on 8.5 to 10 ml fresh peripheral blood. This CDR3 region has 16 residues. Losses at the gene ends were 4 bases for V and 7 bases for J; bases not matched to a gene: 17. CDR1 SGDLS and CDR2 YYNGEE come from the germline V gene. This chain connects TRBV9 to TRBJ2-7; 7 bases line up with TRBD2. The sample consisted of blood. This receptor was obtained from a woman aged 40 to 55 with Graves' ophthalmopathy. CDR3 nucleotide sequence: TGTGCCAGCAGCCCTGATGCTGGACTAGGCCTTGATGAGCAGTACTTC. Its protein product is CASSPDAGLGLDEQYF.